This TCR beta chain was found in a study of blood T cell repertoires in COVID-19. Overall study context: The cDNA or gDNA used as material had been derived from T cells, B-cell-depleted T cells, or PBMCs.

Per the original methods: Amplified reference gene primers provided the basis for estimating nucleated cell counts. Here immunoSEQ multiplex PCR was the method, and the copy in TCRdb shows in-frame clones only, minus some. The V and J calls and clone size were taken over from that table, and D and trimming were inferred from the DNA. The profile shows roughly 250,000 clones, approximately 78% of them singletons. V was pared by 5 bases and J by 4 bases, with 7 bases of the junction left unmatched. Looked up from germline, CDR1 is SGHTA and CDR2 is FQGNSA. There are 15 residues in the CDR3. J is TRBJ1-4 and V is TRBV7-2, with 7 bases that match TRBD1. The receptor's source is a woman aged 60-75 years with active or convalescent COVID-19. Input material: peripheral blood. The CDR3 DNA reads TGTGCCAGCAGCCCAAGGGGGCTTGGTAATGAAAAACTGTTTTTT. It encodes CASSPRGLGNEKLFF.